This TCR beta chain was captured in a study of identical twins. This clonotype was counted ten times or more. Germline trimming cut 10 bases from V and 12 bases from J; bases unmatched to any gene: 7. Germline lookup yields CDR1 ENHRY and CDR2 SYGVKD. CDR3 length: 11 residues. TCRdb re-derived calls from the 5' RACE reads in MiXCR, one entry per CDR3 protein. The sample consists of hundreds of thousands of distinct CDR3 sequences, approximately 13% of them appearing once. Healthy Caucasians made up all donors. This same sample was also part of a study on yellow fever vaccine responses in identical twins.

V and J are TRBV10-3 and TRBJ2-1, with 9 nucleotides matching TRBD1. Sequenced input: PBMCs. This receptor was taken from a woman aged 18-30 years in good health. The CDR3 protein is CATQGATWQFF. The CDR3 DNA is TGTGCCACACAGGGGGCCACTTGGCAGTTCTTC.